This entry features one T cell receptor beta chain sequence. The data originate from a study of blood T cell repertoires in COVID-19. Study details: The study drew acute and convalescent COVID-19 samples from the United States, Italy and Spain. From T cells, B-cell-depleted T cells, or PBMCs came the material, which was cDNA or gDNA.

The germline V gene encodes CDR1 SGHTA and CDR2 FQGTGA. This CDR3 has 13 residues. With V trimmed by 2 bases and J by 9 bases, 6 bases remained unmatched. Original methodology: Counts of nucleated cells, estimated from reference gene primer amplification, were obtained. Produced via immunoSEQ multiplex PCR; TCRdb's table is partial and in-frame only. V, J and clone size are those of that table, while D and trimming were read from the DNA. The sample shows about 160,000 clones, roughly 83% of them seen only once. This clonotype originated in a woman aged 80 or older with active or convalescent COVID-19. The sample consisted of peripheral blood. The gene calls are TRBV7-3 and TRBJ1-2, with 7 bases fitting TRBD1. CDR3: CASSLFRDSSYTF. The CDR3 nucleotides are TGTGCCAGCAGCTTATTCAGGGACAGTAGCTACACCTTC.